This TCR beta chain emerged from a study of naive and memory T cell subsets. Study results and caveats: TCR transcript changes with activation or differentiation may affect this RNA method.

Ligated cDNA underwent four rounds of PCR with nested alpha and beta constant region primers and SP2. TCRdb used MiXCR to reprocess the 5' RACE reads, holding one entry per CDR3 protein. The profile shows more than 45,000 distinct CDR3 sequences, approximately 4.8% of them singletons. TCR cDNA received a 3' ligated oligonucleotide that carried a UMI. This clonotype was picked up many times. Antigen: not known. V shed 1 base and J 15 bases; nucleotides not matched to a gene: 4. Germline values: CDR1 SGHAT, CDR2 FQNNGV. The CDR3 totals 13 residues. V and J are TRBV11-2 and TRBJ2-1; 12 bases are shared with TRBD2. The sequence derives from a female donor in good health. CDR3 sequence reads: CASSLVLAGGLFF. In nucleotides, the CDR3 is TGTGCCAGCAGCTTAGTACTAGCGGGAGGTCTGTTCTTC.